The 24 T cell receptor beta chains given below trace back to one sample, sequenced in a study of PD-L1 blockade in urothelial cancer. Repertoires were generated with immunoSEQ multiplex PCR, while TCRdb's copy carries only in-frame clones and drops some. Found here are just under 45,000 clones, approximately 90% of them singletons; the top ten hold roughly 13%. The source was PBMCs, collected around atezolizumab (anti-PD-L1) treatment. Receptor source: a woman in her fifties or sixties with urothelial cancer.

This chain uses TRBV9 with TRBJ2-1; 10 bases match TRBD2. The CDR3 has 14 amino acids. Looked up from germline, CDR1 is SGDLS and CDR2 is YYNGEE. V was clipped by 2 bases and J by 5 bases; unmatched bases: 1. The CDR3 bases are TGTGCCAGCAGCGTTACTAGCGGGGACAATGAGCAGTTCTTC. It codes for CASSVTSGDNEQFF.

The chain employs TRBV19 and TRBJ1-2, with TRBD1 identical over 7 bases. CDR1 and CDR2 (germline): LNHDA, SQIVND (reference sequence). CDR3 size: 16 residues. V shed 3 bases and J 4 bases; nucleotides not matched to a gene: 11. The CDR3 coding sequence is TGTGCCAGTAGTATTTCCCCGACAGGGACGGGCTATGGCTACACCTTC. The encoded protein is CASSISPTGTGYGYTF.

This clone showed up just once. This sequence joins TRBV28 and TRBJ2-7; D might be TRBD1 (5 bases). CDR1 and CDR2 from the germline V gene are MDHEN and SYDVKM. The CDR3 is 12 amino acids. The ends were cut back, 6 bases at V and 4 bases at J, with 10 bases in the middle. CDR3 sequence: CASSPGHYEQYF. The CDR3 DNA reads as TGTGCCAGCAGCCCCGGACATTACGAGCAGTACTTC.

The J gene is TRBJ1-1, the V gene TRBV11-2; possibly TRBD1 for D (6 bases). Trimming removed 8 bases at V and 11 bases at J, with 18 bases between. This CDR3 has 12 residues. Germline CDR1 and CDR2: SGHAT and FQNNGV. In nucleotides, the CDR3 is TGTGCCAGCGCCCCAGCTGGGGGCGAGGCTTTCTTT. It is translated as CASAPAGGEAFF.

The chain couples TRBV19 to TRBJ2-1; tentative D call: TRBD1 (6 bases). Germline-derived CDR1 and CDR2 are LNHDA and SQIVND (reference sequence). V was pared by 10 bases and J by 3 bases, with 13 bases between. This CDR3 spans 13 amino acids. As DNA, the CDR3 is TGTGCCACCGATCACAGGGACTACAATGAGCAGTTCTTC. It encodes CATDHRDYNEQFF.

The rearrangement joins TRBV5-1 to TRBJ2-3, with TRBD2 identical over 9 bases. After removal of 0 bases from V and 0 bases from J, the junction contained 5 bases not matched to a gene. There are 17 residues in the CDR3. CDR1 SGHRS and CDR2 YFSETQ come from the germline V gene. CDR3 bases: TGCGCCAGCAGCTTGGGACTAGCGGCGGCTAGCACAGATACGCAGTATTTT. Amino acids: CASSLGLAAASTDTQYF.

The chain employs TRBV7-9 and TRBJ2-7, with TRBD1 matching over 7 bases. V trimming: 1 base; J trimming: 0 bases; junction bases outside the gene matches: 6. CDR1 SEHNR and CDR2 FQNEAQ come from the germline V gene (reference sequence). The CDR3 runs 16 residues. The CDR3 here is CASSLVWQGVSYEQYF. In nucleotides, the CDR3 is TGTGCCAGCAGCTTAGTCTGGCAGGGGGTCTCCTACGAGCAGTACTTC.

V gene TRBV7-3 combines with J gene TRBJ2-7, with a possible D match to TRBD2 (6 bases). Trimming stripped 5 bases from V and 6 bases from J, with 17 bases between. CDR1 and CDR2 from the germline V gene are SGHTA and FQGTGA. CDR3 length: 14 residues. The CDR3 sequence: CASSPLASSGEQYF. In DNA form, the CDR3 reads TGTGCCAGCAGCCCCCTAGCGTCGTCGGGCGAGCAGTACTTC. Full variable domain (rest looked up from reference TRBV7-3 and TRBJ2-7): GAGVSQTPSNKVTEKGKYVELRCDPISGHTALYWYRQSLGQGPEFLIYFQGTGAADDSGLPNDRFFAVRPEGSVSTLKIQRTERGDSAVYLCASSPLASSGEQYFGPGTRLTVT.

This clone was seen once. The chain joins TRBV7-9 to TRBJ1-1; D gene ambiguous. The CDR3 runs 12 residues. V was shortened by 10 bases and J by 1 base, with 10 bases between the two germline ends. CDR1 and CDR2 (germline): SEHNR, FQNEAQ (reference sequence). The CDR3 DNA is TGTGCCACCACGAGAGAGAACACTGAAGCTTTCTTT. It yields the protein CATTRENTEAFF.

The chain uses TRBV18 and TRBJ2-2; the D gene is possibly TRBD2 (6 bases). This CDR3 is 13 amino acids long. V shed 3 bases and J shed 5 bases, with 7 bases lying between them. Germline V CDR1 and CDR2: KGHSH, LQKENI. This chain's CDR3 is CASSPEGTGELFF. CDR3 nucleotide sequence: TGTGCCAGCTCACCGGAGGGAACCGGGGAGCTGTTTTTT. Complete variable domain (other parts from reference TRBV18 and TRBJ2-2): NAGVMQNPRHLVRRRGQEARLRCSPMKGHSHVYWYRQLPEEGLKFMVYLQKENIIDESGMPKERFSAEFPKEGPSILRIQQVVRGDSAAYFCASSPEGTGELFFGEGSRLTVL.

The V and J genes are TRBV5-4 and TRBJ1-1; D unclear. The CDR3 sequence is 14 residues long. In germline, CDR1 is SGHNT, CDR2 YYREEE (reference sequence). With 4 bases removed from V and 8 bases from J, the gap between germline ends came to 18 bases. Written as DNA, the CDR3 is TGTGCCAGCAGCCCGGACTACCTCGGGCCAGAAGCTTTCTTT. This gives the protein CASSPDYLGPEAFF.

The chain links TRBV19 to TRBJ1-6; TRBD1 matches at 7 bases. The germline V gene has CDR1 LNHDA and CDR2 SQIVND (reference sequence). With 6 bases clipped from V and 0 bases from J, the junction kept 11 bases outside the gene matches. The CDR3 is 18 residues long. CDR3 DNA: TGTGCCAGTAGCCGCGTCGGGACAGCGAGCTCCTATAATTCACCCCTCCACTTT. Protein product: CASSRVGTASSYNSPLHF. Drawing the rest from reference TRBV19 and TRBJ1-6, the complete variable domain is DGGITQSPKYLFRKEGQNVTLSCEQNLNHDAMYWYRQDPGQGLRLIYYSQIVNDFQKGDIAEGYSVSREKKESFPLTVTSAQKNPTAFYLCASSRVGTASSYNSPLHFGNGTRLTVT.

In its sample, this clone was seen once. J is TRBJ2-1 and V is TRBV28, with D possibly TRBD1 on 6 matching bases. Germline V gene lookup returns CDR1 MDHEN and CDR2 SYDVKM. CDR3 length: 14 residues. V lost 2 bases to trimming and J lost 4 bases, with 9 bases between them. CDR3: CASSLVGTYNEQFF. The CDR3 nucleotides are TGTGCCAGCAGTTTAGTCGGGACATACAATGAGCAGTTCTTC.

This chain links TRBV10-3 with TRBJ1-1, with TRBD1 matching over 7 bases. CDR3 size: 14 residues. CDR1 is ENHRY, CDR2 SYGVKD, per germline. J was trimmed by 6 bases and V by 8 bases; bases with no gene match: 12. CDR3 coding DNA: TGTGCCATCGGGAAAGACAGGGTGGGCGCTGAAGCTTTCTTT. Its translation: CAIGKDRVGAEAFF.

The count of this clone is one. The chain recombines TRBV7-9 with TRBJ2-1; 10 bases are a match to TRBD2. This CDR3 contains 16 residues. Germline V gene data show CDR1 as SEHNR and CDR2 as FQNEAQ (reference sequence). V gave up 0 bases and J gave up 6 bases; unmatched junction bases: 5. DNA for the CDR3: TGTGCCAGCAGCTTAGCTGGGACTAGCGCGACCAATGAGCAGTTCTTC. Protein product: CASSLAGTSATNEQFF.

The chain has TRBV9 and TRBJ2-1; TRBD2 matches 11 bases. V lost 4 bases and J lost 6; bases outside the gene matches: 9. The CDR3 is 16 amino acids. The V gene's germline CDR1 is SGDLS and CDR2 YYNGEE. CDR3 protein: CASSTRGTSGANEQFF. For the CDR3, the DNA is TGTGCCAGCAGCACACGAGGGACTAGCGGAGCCAATGAGCAGTTCTTC.

The chain is built from TRBV7-2 and TRBJ1-2; unclear D gene. Trimming shortened V by 5 bases and J by 1 base, and 8 bases separated the two germline ends. Germline values: CDR1 SGHTA, CDR2 FQGNSA. CDR3 length: 13 residues. The CDR3 sequence is CASSVYSNYGYTF. The CDR3 DNA is TGTGCCAGCAGCGTATACAGTAACTATGGCTACACCTTC.

This rearrangement joins TRBV7-9 to TRBJ2-7; a weak D match, TRBD1 (6 bases). This CDR3 is built from 14 residues. V was cut by 2 bases and J by 2 bases, with 10 bases left in between. Per germline, CDR1 SEHNR and CDR2 FQNEAQ (reference sequence). CDR3 loop: CASSLLQGPYEQYF. CDR3 bases: TGTGCCAGCAGCTTATTACAGGGTCCCTACGAGCAGTACTTC.

The CDR3 sequence: CASSSETDYEQYF. The CDR3 DNA is TGTGCCAGCAGTTCCGAGACAGATTACGAGCAGTACTTC. The chain carries TRBV27 and TRBJ2-7; TRBD1 is a possible D gene (5 bases). Trimming removed 4 bases at V and 4 bases at J, with 11 bases between. CDR1 and CDR2 (germline): MNHEY, SMNVEV (reference sequence). The CDR3 loop spans 13 amino acids.

The genes are TRBV19 and TRBJ1-1; D is possibly TRBD1 (5 bases). The CDR3 has 14 amino acids. Deletions cut 1 base from V and 1 base from J, with 7 bases between. The germline CDR1 and CDR2 sequences are LNHDA and SQIVND (reference sequence). This CDR3 reads CASSIGQGNTEAFF. The CDR3 bases are TGTGCCAGTAGTATAGGGCAGGGGAACACTGAAGCTTTCTTT. Supplemented by reference TRBV19 and TRBJ1-1, the full variable domain reads DGGITQSPKYLFRKEGQNVTLSCEQNLNHDAMYWYRQDPGQGLRLIYYSQIVNDFQKGDIAEGYSVSREKKESFPLTVTSAQKNPTAFYLCASSIGQGNTEAFFGQGTRLTVV.

The chain is built from TRBV4-2 and TRBJ2-1; D is uncertain. CDR1 is LGHNA and CDR2 is YNFKEQ in the germline V gene. V lost 4 bases, J lost 4 bases, and 8 bases lay in between. The CDR3 length is 13 residues. CDR3 nucleotide sequence: TGTGCCAGCAGCCTTGACATATACAATGAGCAGTTCTTC. Translated: CASSLDIYNEQFF.

The table lists this clone with a count of one. The genes are TRBV18 and TRBJ1-1, with a possible D match to TRBD1 (6 bases). This CDR3 region has 13 residues. Trimming removed 3 bases at V and 3 bases at J, with 8 bases between. The germline gives CDR1 KGHSH, CDR2 LQKENI. Here the CDR3 reads CASSPDRDTEAFF. The CDR3 bases are TGTGCCAGCTCACCGGACAGAGACACTGAAGCTTTCTTT.

The V call is TRBV20-1, the J call TRBJ1-2; D is possibly TRBD1 (5 bases). This CDR3 spans 11 amino acids. The germline gives CDR1 DFQATT, CDR2 SNEGSKA (reference sequence). With 5 bases removed from V and 8 bases from J, the gap between germline ends came to 12 bases. CDR3: CSAPPGYGYTF. The CDR3 nucleotides are TGCAGTGCTCCGCCAGGGTACGGCTACACCTTC.

This clone occurred once. The rearrangement uses TRBV5-1 and TRBJ1-4; D gene uncertain. Germline lookup yields CDR1 SGHRS and CDR2 YFSETQ. The V and J ends lost 2 bases and 5 bases respectively, with 10 bases between them. This CDR3 has 14 amino acids. In nucleotides, the CDR3 is TGCGCCAGCAGCTTCCAATCCCCCAATGAAAAACTGTTTTTT. It is translated as CASSFQSPNEKLFF.